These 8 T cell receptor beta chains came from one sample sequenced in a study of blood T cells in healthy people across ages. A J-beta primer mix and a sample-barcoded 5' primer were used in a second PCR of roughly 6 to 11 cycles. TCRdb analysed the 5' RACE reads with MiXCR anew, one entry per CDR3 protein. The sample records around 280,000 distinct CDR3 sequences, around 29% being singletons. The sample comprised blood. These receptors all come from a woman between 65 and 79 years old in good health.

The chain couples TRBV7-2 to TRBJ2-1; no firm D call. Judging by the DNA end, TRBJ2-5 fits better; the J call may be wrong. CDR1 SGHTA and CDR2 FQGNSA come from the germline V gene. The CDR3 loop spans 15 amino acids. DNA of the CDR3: TGTGCCAGCAGCTCACCAGGACCGAGGTGGGAGACCCAGTACTTC. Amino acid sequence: CASSSPGPRWETQYF.

This chain's CDR3 is CASSEDRGVTEAFF. CDR3 bases: TGTGCCAGCAGTGAGGACAGGGGGGTCACTGAAGCTTTCTTT. The rearrangement links TRBV6-2 or TRBV6-3 to TRBJ1-1, with 10 positions matching TRBD1. The CDR3 contains 14 residues. V trimming: 5 bases; J trimming: 4 bases; junction bases outside the gene matches: 4. Germline values: CDR1 MNHEY, CDR2 SVGEGT.

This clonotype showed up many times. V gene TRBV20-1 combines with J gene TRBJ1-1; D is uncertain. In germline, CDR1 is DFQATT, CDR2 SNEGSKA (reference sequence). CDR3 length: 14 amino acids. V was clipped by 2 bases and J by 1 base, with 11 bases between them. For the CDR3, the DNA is TGCAGTGCTAGAAGCAGGTTGTCGAACACTGAAGCTTTCTTT. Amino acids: CSARSRLSNTEAFF.

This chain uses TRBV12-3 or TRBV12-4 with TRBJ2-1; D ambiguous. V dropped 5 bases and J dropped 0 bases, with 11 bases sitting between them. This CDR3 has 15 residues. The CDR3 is CASSRAGNSYNEQFF. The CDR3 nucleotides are TGTGCCAGCAGTCGTGCTGGAAACTCCTACAATGAGCAGTTCTTC.

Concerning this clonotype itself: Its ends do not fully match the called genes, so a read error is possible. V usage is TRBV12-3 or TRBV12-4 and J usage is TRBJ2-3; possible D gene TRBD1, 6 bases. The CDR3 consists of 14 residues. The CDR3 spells CASRKTGSTDMQYF. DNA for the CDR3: TGTGCCAGCAGGAAGACAGGAAGCACAGATATGCAGTATTTT.

CDR3 protein: CSARDRGGTGRFF. The CDR3 DNA reads as TGCAGTGCTAGAGACCGGGGAGGGACCGGGCGGTTCTTC. This rearrangement joins TRBV20-1 to TRBJ2-1, with 7 bases that match TRBD2. Germline CDR1 and CDR2: DFQATT and SNEGSKA (reference sequence). The CDR3 extends over 13 amino acids. V lost 0 bases and J lost 15; bases outside the gene matches: 11.

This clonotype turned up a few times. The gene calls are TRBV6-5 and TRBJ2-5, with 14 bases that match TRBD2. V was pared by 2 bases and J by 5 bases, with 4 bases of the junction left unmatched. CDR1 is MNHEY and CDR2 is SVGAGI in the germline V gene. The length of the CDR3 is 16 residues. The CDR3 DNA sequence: TGTGCCAGCAGTTACGGGACTAGCGGGAGTCAGGAGACCCAGTACTTC. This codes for CASSYGTSGSQETQYF.

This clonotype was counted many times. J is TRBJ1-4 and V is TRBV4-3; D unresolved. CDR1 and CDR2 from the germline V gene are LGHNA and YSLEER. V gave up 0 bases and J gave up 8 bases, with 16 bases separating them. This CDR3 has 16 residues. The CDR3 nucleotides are TGCGCCAGCAGCCAAGACCTTGGACGAGTAAGAGAAAAACTGTTTTTT. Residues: CASSQDLGRVREKLFF.